This T cell receptor (beta chain) was identified in a study of OX40 agonist ivuxolimab in advanced cancers. Per the germline V gene, CDR1 is MGHRA and CDR2 is YSYEKL. The CDR3 consists of 14 residues. Between the trimmed V and J ends, which lost 2 bases and 1 base, there was a span of 8 bases. Assay: immunoSEQ multiplex PCR; the TCRdb copy retains only in-frame clones and omits some. The data show about 10,000 clones, 63% seen once. This receptor was obtained from an adult with an advanced solid tumor such as melanoma, head and neck, liver or kidney cancer. The V and J genes are TRBV4-1 and TRBJ1-1; D not resolved. The sample was CD4+ or CD8+ T cells sorted from blood, taken in a trial of the OX40 agonist ivuxolimab. CDR3 DNA sequence: TGCGCCAGCAGCCAACGGTCCGGGAACACTGAAGCTTTCTTT. Its translation is CASSQRSGNTEAFF.